Shown below are 28 T cell receptor beta chains from a single sample sequenced in a study of blood T cells in healthy people across ages. PCR was performed a second time for 7 to 11 cycles using a sample-barcoded 5' primer and a J-beta primer mix. TCRdb called the 5' RACE reads again in MiXCR, with one record for every CDR3 protein. The sample comprises more than 1.4 million distinct CDR3 sequences, around 42% of which are singletons, and less than 8% rests with the top ten. What was sequenced was blood. The receptors shown here come from a woman younger than 30 in good health.

The chain employs TRBV30 and TRBJ2-5, with no clear D. The length of the CDR3 is 12 residues. The V and J ends lost 0 bases and 5 bases respectively, with 7 bases between them. The V gene's germline CDR1 is GTSNPN and CDR2 SVGIG (reference sequence). DNA for the CDR3: TGTGCCTGGAGTGTAAGTTCTGAGACCCAGTACTTC. Residues: CAWSVSSETQYF.

The V call is TRBV12-3 or TRBV12-4, the J call TRBJ1-2; 7 bases map to TRBD1. V dropped 5 bases and J dropped 8; count of bases not matched to a gene: 8. The CDR3 runs 13 residues. The CDR3, as DNA: TGTGCCAGCAGTGAAAGGGGGCCGGGGGGCTACACCTTC. Protein product: CASSERGPGGYTF.

In its sample, this clonotype was seen a few times. V and J are TRBV3-1 and TRBJ2-1; tentatively, D is TRBD2 (6 bases). CDR3 size: 14 residues. The germline gives CDR1 LGHDT, CDR2 YNNKEL (reference sequence). Trimming stripped 4 bases from V and 2 bases from J, with 9 bases between. The CDR3: CASSLQRAYNEQFF. In DNA, the CDR3 is TGTGCCAGCAGCCTCCAGCGGGCCTACAATGAGCAGTTCTTC.

This clonotype appeared a single time. This rearrangement joins TRBV19 to TRBJ2-2; 8 bases are shared with TRBD2. J gave up 4 bases and V 5 bases, and 6 bases lay outside the gene matches. The CDR3 spans 15 residues. Germline V lookup: CDR1 LNHDA, CDR2 SQIVND (reference sequence). The CDR3 sequence is CASSPGLDLTGELFF. DNA for the CDR3: TGTGCCAGTAGTCCGGGACTAGACCTCACCGGGGAGCTGTTTTTT.

The table lists this clonotype with a few counts. The chain has TRBV20-1 and TRBJ2-4; unclear D gene. CDR1 and CDR2 (germline): DFQATT, SNEGSKA (reference sequence). CDR3 length equals 14 residues. V lost 2 bases to trimming and J lost 3 bases, with 11 bases between them. The chain's CDR3 is CSARNSVDKNIQYF. The CDR3 nucleotides read TGCAGTGCTAGAAATTCGGTGGACAAAAACATTCAGTACTTC.

The chain has TRBV3-1 and TRBJ1-2; D is undetermined. V dropped 0 bases and J dropped 2 bases, with 7 bases sitting between them. Germline V gene sequence: CDR1 LGHDT, CDR2 YNNKEL (reference sequence). This CDR3 region has 14 residues. In DNA form, the CDR3 reads TGTGCCAGCAGCCAAGAGCCCAGGAACTATGGCTACACCTTC. Translation gives CASSQEPRNYGYTF.

The chain carries TRBV20-1 and TRBJ2-5; 8 bases are shared with TRBD2. The J call could be wrong; TRBJ2-7 is a better fit for the DNA end. The length of the CDR3 is 16 residues. Germline V CDR1 and CDR2: DFQATT, SNEGSKA (reference sequence). CDR3 amino acids: CSAVPPGRGVPYEQYF. The CDR3 DNA sequence: TGCAGTGCAGTTCCCCCCGGGCGGGGGGTACCCTACGAGCAGTACTTC.

This clonotype was seen only a few times. The J gene is TRBJ2-1, the V gene TRBV7-9, with TRBD2 matching 8 bases. CDR1 is SEHNR and CDR2 is FQNEAQ in the germline V gene (reference sequence). The CDR3 totals 14 residues. Trimming at V came to 3 bases and at J to 9 bases, leaving 7 bases not matched to a gene. DNA of the CDR3: TGTGCCAGCAGCTTGGCGGGAGGATTAGGTGAGCAGTTCTTC. This sequence encodes CASSLAGGLGEQFF.

This chain connects TRBV19 to TRBJ2-2, with TRBD1 matching over 11 bases. The V gene's germline CDR1 is LNHDA and CDR2 SQIVND (reference sequence). CDR3 size: 15 residues. V lost 3 bases, J lost 5 bases, and 2 bases stayed unmatched. The CDR3 region is CASSIGTGGTGELFF. The CDR3 DNA sequence: TGTGCCAGTAGTATCGGGACAGGGGGTACCGGGGAGCTGTTTTTT.

The chain carries TRBV28 and TRBJ1-1; 11 nucleotides agree with TRBD1. The V gene's germline CDR1 is MDHEN and CDR2 SYDVKM. CDR3 size: 18 residues. The V gene end was trimmed by 6 bases and the J gene end by 4 bases; junction bases not matched to a gene: 16. CDR3 DNA sequence: TGTGCCAGCAGACTATATCCCGGACAGGGGGCGCCGGGCACTGAAGCTTTCTTT. Translating gives CASRLYPGQGAPGTEAFF.

Turning to this clonotype: The junction shows a germline mismatch at one end, possibly a read error. The chain links TRBV12-3 or TRBV12-4 to TRBJ2-5; D is perhaps TRBD2 (5 bases). The CDR3 sequence is 17 residues long. CDR3 sequence reads: CAGSLALLDFSRETQYF. CDR3 sequence (DNA): TGTGCCGGCAGTTTAGCGCTCTTGGATTTTAGCAGGGAGACCCAGTACTTC.

In this sample, this clonotype turned up a few times. The chain combines TRBV27 with TRBJ2-7, with a possible D match to TRBD2 (6 bases). The CDR3 length is 13 residues. V was trimmed by 6 bases and J by 9 bases, leaving 18 bases between them. In germline, CDR1 is MNHEY, CDR2 SMNVEV (reference sequence). The CDR3, as DNA: TGTGCCAGCAGCCCCGGGAGAGCGTCGGCGCAGTACTTC. Its translation is CASSPGRASAQYF.

Details on this clonotype: Its ends do not fully match the called genes, so a read error is possible. The chain has TRBV4-1 and TRBJ2-3; maybe TRBD1 (6 bases). The CDR3 consists of 17 residues. The germline V gene has CDR1 MGHRA and CDR2 YSYEKL. The CDR3 here is CASSPSTGPPSTDTRYF. The CDR3 bases are TGCGCCAGCAGCCCGAGCACAGGGCCTCCCTCGACAGATACGCGGTATTTT.

This clonotype was seen a few times. This chain joins TRBV4-1 and TRBJ2-5; D might be TRBD2 (6 bases). The CDR3 runs 13 residues. V was pared by 5 bases and J by 11 bases, with 18 bases between. CDR1 is MGHRA and CDR2 is YSYEKL in the germline V gene. CDR3 residues: CASSSRDSKEQYF. CDR3 nucleotides: TGCGCCAGCAGCTCCCGGGACTCGAAAGAGCAGTACTTC.

This clonotype has more than one count but fewer than ten. The CDR3 region is CASSFQGLNQPQHF. DNA of the CDR3: TGTGCCAGCAGTTTCCAGGGGCTGAATCAGCCCCAGCATTTT. This rearrangement joins TRBV12-3 or TRBV12-4 to TRBJ1-5; D might be TRBD1 (6 bases). V lost 3 bases and J 4 bases, leaving 10 bases between the germline ends. The CDR3 contains 14 residues.

The gene calls are TRBV3-1 and TRBJ2-5; no clear D gene. The CDR3 length is 14 residues. The V end lost 1 base, the J end lost 11 bases, and 17 bases lay between the germline ends. Germline CDR1 LGHDT, CDR2 YNNKEL (reference sequence). In DNA form, the CDR3 reads TGTGCCAGCAGCCAAGCCACAGATAACTACGTGCAGTACTTC. It translates to CASSQATDNYVQYF.

Only a few counts were recorded for this clonotype. This chain joins TRBV2 and TRBJ2-3, with D possibly being TRBD2 (6 bases). Looked up from germline, CDR1 is SNHLY and CDR2 is FYNNEI. The V end was cut by 6 bases, the J end by 2 bases, with 15 bases between. This CDR3 comprises 15 residues. CDR3 in amino acids: CASREGRWDTDTQYF. DNA of the CDR3: TGTGCCAGCAGAGAGGGGAGGTGGGACACAGATACGCAGTATTTT. The complete variable domain, with remaining parts taken from reference TRBV2 and TRBJ2-3, reads EPEVTQTPSHQVTQMGQEVILRCVPISNHLYFYWYRQILGQKVEFLVSFYNNEISEKSEIFDDQFSVERPDGSNFTLKIRSTKLEDSAMYFCASREGRWDTDTQYFGPGTRLTVL.

The V and J genes are TRBV6-1 and TRBJ1-1; a weak D match, TRBD1 (5 bases). The CDR3 contains 17 residues. Germline values: CDR1 MNHNS, CDR2 SASEGT. Trimming left V 6 bases short and J 0 bases short, with 20 bases between. The CDR3, as DNA: TGTGCCAGCAGGGACTTATTGGGACGGGCGGTGAACACTGAAGCTTTCTTT. It is translated as CASRDLLGRAVNTEAFF.

The chain uses TRBV20-1 and TRBJ1-5; D gene ambiguous. CDR3 length equals 15 residues. The germline gives CDR1 DFQATT, CDR2 SNEGSKA (reference sequence). Trimming took off 3 bases at V and 0 bases at J, with 12 bases between the two ends. Here the CDR3 DNA reads TGCAGTGCTAGTGCCGGCGTTTATAGCAATCAGCCCCAGCATTTT. Protein sequence: CSASAGVYSNQPQHF.

This clonotype has just a few counts. The chain uses TRBV10-3 and TRBJ1-2; TRBD1 agrees at 7 bases. The CDR3 consists of 16 residues. V lost 6 bases and J lost 1; bases outside the gene matches: 11. Germline assignment: CDR1 ENHRY and CDR2 SYGVKD. The CDR3 is CAISERGGGGNYGYTF. DNA of the CDR3: TGTGCCATCAGCGAAAGAGGGGGCGGGGGTAACTATGGCTACACCTTC.

This clonotype has a handful of counts. This chain uses TRBV10-3 with TRBJ1-1; TRBD1 matches at 9 bases. The trim removed 10 bases at V and 0 bases at J, leaving 9 bases unmatched. The germline V gene has CDR1 ENHRY and CDR2 SYGVKD. The CDR3 runs to 15 residues. CDR3 sequence (DNA): TGTGCCACAGCCGGGACAGGGCATATGAACACTGAAGCTTTCTTT. Encoded protein: CATAGTGHMNTEAFF.

The chain is built from TRBV28 and TRBJ2-5; 10 bases align to TRBD2. The J call may be faulty, since TRBJ2-7 better matches the DNA end. The CDR3 consists of 13 residues. The germline CDR1 and CDR2 sequences are MDHEN and SYDVKM. This CDR3 reads CASGAGGSYEQYF. The DNA for the CDR3 is TGTGCCAGCGGAGCGGGGGGGAGTTACGAGCAGTACTTC.

This clonotype showed up many times. This sequence joins TRBV7-9 and TRBJ2-7, with D uncertain. Germline-derived CDR1 and CDR2 are SEHNR and FQNEAQ (reference sequence). This CDR3 contains 12 residues. The V end was cut by 5 bases, the J end by 3 bases, with 8 bases between. This CDR3 reads CASSPNLYEQYF. As DNA, the CDR3 is TGTGCCAGCAGCCCTAACCTCTACGAGCAGTACTTC.

This clonotype was seen only a few times. The chain carries TRBV11-3 and TRBJ2-1, with 9 bases that match TRBD2. Germline V gives CDR1 SGHNT, CDR2 YENEEA. V was pared by 4 bases and J by 8 bases, with 3 bases of the junction left unmatched. There are 13 residues in the CDR3. CDR3 in DNA: TGTGCCAGCAGCTCGGGACTAGCTCATGAGCAGTTCTTC. The encoded protein is CASSSGLAHEQFF.

This rearrangement joins TRBV7-6 to TRBJ1-5; D unresolved. Trimming shortened V by 2 bases and J by 5 bases, and 10 bases separated the two germline ends. The CDR3 is 14 amino acids. Germline V gene lookup returns CDR1 SGHVS and CDR2 FNYEAQ. CDR3 loop: CASSLNWGDQPQHF. Here the CDR3 DNA reads TGTGCCAGCAGCTTAAATTGGGGAGATCAGCCCCAGCATTTT. The full variable domain, its missing parts supplied by reference TRBV7-6 and TRBJ1-5, is GAGVSQSPRYKVTKRGQDVALRCDPISGHVSLYWYRQALGQGPEFLTYFNYEAQQDKSGLPNDRFSAERPEGSISTLTIQRTEQRDSAMYRCASSLNWGDQPQHFGDGTRLSIL.

The chain employs TRBV25-1 and TRBJ2-5, with D perhaps TRBD1 (5 bases). The J call may not be correct, given that the DNA end is closer to TRBJ2-7. Germline V lookup: CDR1 MGHDK, CDR2 SYGVNS. The CDR3 contains 13 residues. CDR3 sequence: CASEKQGSGEQYF. CDR3 nucleotide sequence: TGTGCCAGCGAGAAGCAGGGTTCCGGCGAGCAGTACTTC.

This clonotype has only one observation. This chain connects TRBV20-1 to TRBJ2-1, with 9 nucleotides matching TRBD2. Germline CDR1 and CDR2: DFQATT and SNEGSKA (reference sequence). The CDR3 extends over 16 amino acids. V gave up 0 bases and J gave up 2 bases; unmatched junction bases: 5. CDR3 loop: CSAREGPSGAYNEQFF. The DNA of the CDR3 is TGCAGTGCTAGAGAAGGGCCTAGCGGGGCCTACAATGAGCAGTTCTTC.

The genes are TRBV30 and TRBJ2-1; the D gene is possibly TRBD2 (5 bases). Trimming removed 7 bases at V and 0 bases at J, with 10 bases between. There are 13 residues in the CDR3. Germline CDR1 is GTSNPN and CDR2 is SVGIG (reference sequence). The CDR3 DNA follows: TGTGCCTTGGAGGAGAGCTCCTACAATGAGCAGTTCTTC. Its protein product is CALEESSYNEQFF. Full variable domain (missing parts from reference TRBV30 and TRBJ2-1): SQTIHQWPATLVQPVGSPLSLECTVEGTSNPNLYWYRQAAGRGLQLLFYSVGIGQISSEVPQNLSASRPQDRQFILSSKKLLLSDSGFYLCALEESSYNEQFFGPGTRLTVL.